This T cell receptor (beta chain) was identified in a study of graft-versus-host responses after intestinal transplantation. For the study at large: Recipients had transplants, and these were multivisceral, liver-intestinal, or isolated intestinal.

Whole-study findings and limits: Peak GvH clone levels in circulation were associated with early post-transplant HvG declines.

The CDR3 length is 13 residues. Germline V CDR1 and CDR2: KGHSH, LQKENI. V shed 4 bases and J shed 7 bases, with 13 bases lying between them. Clones were sequenced by immunoSEQ multiplex PCR, and TCRdb holds only the in-frame ones, with some missing. The sample holds 80,000 to 85,000 clones, roughly 91% seen once. About this clone: Antigen specificity is unknown.

The sample was unstimulated CD4+ T cells sorted from spleen or lymph node cells, taken before intestinal transplant. The origin of this receptor is a human donor who received an intestinal transplant. This rearrangement joins TRBV18 to TRBJ1-1; maybe TRBD1 (5 bases). The CDR3 region is CASSQGTGGEAFF. The CDR3 coding sequence is TGTGCCAGCTCACAAGGGACGGGGGGTGAAGCTTTCTTT.